Listed here are 29 T cell receptor beta chains from one sample, sequenced in a study of shared clonotypes between healthy human individuals. The assay was immunoSEQ multiplex PCR, and TCRdb's table has in-frame clones only and misses some. Altogether around 980,000 clones are present, more than 75% being singletons, with the ten largest covering roughly 0.62%. What was sequenced was memory CD4+ T cells from PBMCs. Subset here: CD45RA-negative fraction. Receptors were obtained from a man younger than 30 in good health. Some clones in this sample may be carry-over from other donors' samples.

The V call is TRBV30, the J call TRBJ1-5; tentatively, D is TRBD1 (6 bases). This CDR3 comprises 14 residues. V lost 2 bases, J lost 7 bases, and 15 bases lay in between. Germline CDR1 is GTSNPN and CDR2 is SVGIG (reference sequence). CDR3 amino acids: CAWSRGQGVQPQHF. For the CDR3, the DNA is TGTGCCTGGAGTCGGGGGCAGGGTGTCCAGCCCCAGCATTTT.

This rearrangement joins TRBV28 to TRBJ2-7, with no clear D. Germline V lookup: CDR1 MDHEN, CDR2 SYDVKM. The CDR3 sequence is 14 residues long. V was shortened by 7 bases and J by 4 bases, with 17 bases between the two germline ends. The CDR3 is CASIQSLPGYEQYF. CDR3 nucleotide sequence: TGTGCCAGCATCCAGTCCCTACCCGGATACGAGCAGTACTTC.

The rearrangement joins TRBV6-6 to TRBJ2-7; D is uncertain. Germline loops: CDR1 MNHNY, CDR2 SVGAGI (reference sequence). The ends were cut back, 5 bases at V and 2 bases at J, with 13 bases in the middle. The CDR3 is made up of 14 amino acids. DNA for the CDR3: TGTGCCAGCAGTCCCAGGAACCCCACCTACGAGCAGTACTTC. Translated, it gives CASSPRNPTYEQYF.

This chain links TRBV5-6 with TRBJ1-2, with TRBD1 matching 7 bases. Germline loops: CDR1 SGHDT, CDR2 YYEEEE. The J segment lost 0 bases and the V segment lost 0 bases, leaving 8 bases of the junction unmatched. There are 17 residues in the CDR3. The chain's CDR3 is CASSLVGGGPANYGYTF. Written as DNA, the CDR3 is TGTGCCAGCAGCTTGGTGGGAGGGGGCCCAGCTAACTATGGCTACACCTTC.

Only one count was recorded for this clone. The V and J genes are TRBV7-9 and TRBJ2-7; 14 nucleotides line up with TRBD2. V was clipped by 2 bases and J by 3 bases; unmatched bases: 6. Germline CDR1 is SEHNR and CDR2 is FQNEAQ (reference sequence). The CDR3 runs 17 residues. The CDR3 region is CASSLWGTSGSYYEQYF. CDR3 DNA: TGTGCCAGCAGCTTATGGGGGACTAGCGGGAGCTACTACGAGCAGTACTTC.

The chain employs TRBV6-6 and TRBJ1-1; possible D gene TRBD1, 6 bases. There are 15 residues in the CDR3. The V gene's germline CDR1 is MNHNY and CDR2 SVGAGI (reference sequence). V was shortened by 5 bases and J by 2 bases, with 15 bases between the two germline ends. The CDR3 DNA is TGTGCCAGCAGTAACAGGGAGGGGGTAAACACTGAAGCTTTCTTT. This gives the protein CASSNREGVNTEAFF.

The chain is built from TRBV5-1 and TRBJ2-5; D is possibly TRBD1 (5 bases). From germline, CDR1 is SGHRS and CDR2 YFSETQ. The CDR3 covers 15 residues. Trimming shortened V by 2 bases and J by 3 bases, and 14 bases separated the two germline ends. DNA for the CDR3: TGCGCCAGCAGCTTCCCCAGGGCAGGGAAAGAGACCCAGTACTTC. It encodes CASSFPRAGKETQYF.

V usage is TRBV5-1 and J usage is TRBJ2-7; no clear D gene. V was cut by 2 bases and J by 3 bases, with 12 bases left in between. The CDR3 consists of 14 residues. Germline CDR1 SGHRS, CDR2 YFSETQ. The CDR3: CASSFLGQNYEQYF. The CDR3 DNA reads TGCGCCAGCAGCTTCCTGGGCCAGAACTACGAGCAGTACTTC.

The CDR3 nucleotides are TGTGCCTGGAGTGAAGAGGGGATTCAGCCCCAGCATTTT. Protein: CAWSEEGIQPQHF. The chain carries TRBV30 and TRBJ1-5, with D perhaps TRBD1 (5 bases). This CDR3 comprises 13 residues. V was shortened by 1 base and J by 6 bases, with 10 bases between the two germline ends. Germline V CDR1 and CDR2: GTSNPN, SVGIG (reference sequence).

The rearrangement links TRBV6-6 to TRBJ2-1, with D hard to call. This CDR3 has 14 residues. Germline CDR1 reads MNHNY; CDR2 reads SVGAGI (reference sequence). V lost 3 bases and J 0 bases, leaving 6 bases between the germline ends. The CDR3 reads CASSYLDSYNEQFF. CDR3 nucleotides: TGTGCCAGCAGTTATCTGGACTCCTACAATGAGCAGTTCTTC.

The chain recombines TRBV29-1 with TRBJ2-7, with D perhaps TRBD2 (5 bases). Germline lookup yields CDR1 SQVTM and CDR2 ANQGSEA. The CDR3 runs 13 residues. Between the trimmed V and J ends, which lost 4 bases and 2 bases, there was a span of 12 bases. The CDR3 is CSVGSGSTYEQYF. The CDR3 DNA reads TGCAGCGTTGGAAGCGGCTCCACCTACGAGCAGTACTTC.

J is TRBJ1-1 and V is TRBV5-1, with no clear D. This CDR3 region has 13 residues. Germline V gives CDR1 SGHRS, CDR2 YFSETQ. V shed 5 bases and J shed 9 bases, with 17 bases lying between them. CDR3 DNA sequence: TGCGCCAGCAGGGAACCCCCCCTGGGCCAAGCTTTCTTT. It encodes CASREPPLGQAFF.

The V call is TRBV28, the J call TRBJ1-4; D is uncertain. Germline V gene sequence: CDR1 MDHEN, CDR2 SYDVKM. Trimming shortened V by 3 bases and J by 7 bases, and 9 bases separated the two germline ends. The CDR3 has 13 residues. CDR3 nucleotide sequence: TGTGCCAGCAGTTTTGGCTTAATTGAAAAACTGTTTTTT. The encoded protein is CASSFGLIEKLFF.

This clone occurred a few times. The chain couples TRBV6-1 to TRBJ2-7; D is perhaps TRBD2 (5 bases). Germline CDR1 MNHNS, CDR2 SASEGT. Trimming pared 10 bases from V and 4 bases from J, leaving 11 bases between. CDR3 length equals 11 residues. The DNA of the CDR3 is TGTGCCACCTCCCGGGGATACGAGCAGTACTTC. Translated, it gives CATSRGYEQYF.

The chain uses TRBV7-9 and TRBJ1-4, with D tentatively TRBD1 (6 bases). V was clipped by 6 bases and J by 13 bases, with 21 bases between them. There are 14 residues in the CDR3. Germline CDR1 is SEHNR and CDR2 is FQNEAQ (reference sequence). The CDR3 DNA sequence: TGTGCCAGCAGTCCTTCAGGGGCCCTAGGGGGACTGTTTTTT. As protein: CASSPSGALGGLFF.

V is TRBV7-9 and J is TRBJ2-3; D is ambiguous. V lost 5 bases and J 5 bases, leaving 11 bases between the germline ends. The CDR3 consists of 13 residues. CDR1 SEHNR and CDR2 FQNEAQ come from the germline V gene (reference sequence). CDR3 coding DNA: TGTGCCAGCAGCCTTGGCTCCGGAGATACGCAGTATTTT. It specifies CASSLGSGDTQYF.

This chain joins TRBV5-4 and TRBJ2-5; 8 nucleotides match TRBD1. This CDR3 contains 15 residues. The junction had 5 bases not matched to a gene; V was cut back by 2 bases and J by 2 bases. Germline CDR1 reads SGHNT; CDR2 reads YYREEE (reference sequence). The CDR3 bases are TGTGCCAGCAGCTTTCCGACAGGGGATCAAGAGACCCAGTACTTC. This translates into CASSFPTGDQETQYF.

Worth noting for this clone: A much larger clone sits a single nucleotide away, making a read error possible. V and J are TRBV5-4 and TRBJ1-1, with TRBD1 as a possible D gene (5 bases). The CDR3 is 13 amino acids. The V gene lost 3 bases and the J gene lost 1 base, with 7 bases spanning the gap. CDR1 is SGHNT and CDR2 is YYREEE in the germline V gene (reference sequence). CDR3 in DNA: TGTGCCAGCAGCTCTAGGGGGAACACTGAAGCTTTCTTT. It codes for CASSSRGNTEAFF.

The genes are TRBV7-9 and TRBJ2-3; D unclear. Looked up from germline, CDR1 is SEHNR and CDR2 is FQNEAQ (reference sequence). V lost 3 bases to trimming and J lost 0 bases, with 10 bases between them. This CDR3 is 15 amino acids long. CDR3 coding DNA: TGTGCCAGCAGCTTTTCCGATCCTAGCACAGATACGCAGTATTTT. Residues: CASSFSDPSTDTQYF.

Written as DNA, the CDR3 is TGTGCCAGTAAGGAAGCCGCGGCATCCTATGGCTACACCTTC. Translating it yields CASKEAAASYGYTF. The chain uses TRBV19 and TRBJ1-2; D call uncertain. Germline V CDR1 and CDR2: LNHDA, SQIVND (reference sequence). This CDR3 is 14 amino acids long. Trimming pared 7 bases from V and 4 bases from J, leaving 16 bases between.

V and J are TRBV10-3 and TRBJ2-2; a possible D gene is TRBD1 (5 bases). V was cut by 3 bases and J by 4 bases, with 15 bases left in between. Germline V CDR1 and CDR2: ENHRY, SYGVKD. This CDR3 comprises 16 residues. CDR3 loop: CAISDLAGLVTGELFF. The CDR3 nucleotides are TGTGCCATCAGTGATTTGGCAGGGTTGGTCACCGGGGAGCTGTTTTTT.

The CDR3: CASSLTRLQIYNEQFF. In DNA, the CDR3 is TGCGCCAGCAGCCTTACGAGACTTCAGATTTACAATGAGCAGTTCTTC. V is TRBV4-3 and J is TRBJ2-1; D gene uncertain. V gave up 4 bases and J gave up 4 bases, with 17 bases separating them. The CDR3 is 16 residues long. Germline values: CDR1 LGHNA, CDR2 YSLEER.

V and J are TRBV15 and TRBJ2-7; perhaps TRBD1 as D (5 bases). The CDR3 consists of 18 residues. Germline CDR1 reads LNHNV; CDR2 reads YYDKDF (reference sequence). The V gene lost 0 bases and the J gene lost 6 bases, with 24 bases spanning the gap. CDR3 DNA sequence: TGTGCCACCAGCAGAGATCCCCGCAGGGAAGGATACCTGACCGAGCAGTACTTC. This sequence encodes CATSRDPRREGYLTEQYF.

V usage is TRBV11-3 and J usage is TRBJ2-2; D unclear. This CDR3 comprises 15 residues. V shed 1 base and J shed 2 bases, with 8 bases lying between them. In germline, CDR1 is SGHNT, CDR2 YENEEA. The CDR3 protein is CASSLVGLNTGELFF. CDR3 DNA: TGTGCCAGCAGCTTAGTTGGATTAAACACCGGGGAGCTGTTTTTT.

This clone was counted at least ten times. The rearrangement links TRBV6-1 to TRBJ2-1, with a possible D match to TRBD1 (6 bases). The V and J ends lost 8 bases and 5 bases respectively, with 16 bases between them. The CDR3 extends over 14 amino acids. Germline lookup yields CDR1 MNHNS and CDR2 SASEGT. The CDR3 coding sequence is TGTGCCAGCTCAGGGGTTCTGGTCAACAATGAGCAGTTCTTC. Its translation is CASSGVLVNNEQFF.

Details on this clone: The junction differs from germline at one of its ends, possibly a read error. This chain links TRBV28 with TRBJ2-5, with D perhaps TRBD2 (5 bases). In germline, CDR1 is MDHEN, CDR2 SYDVKM. The CDR3 runs to 15 residues. The CDR3 DNA reads TGTGCCAGCAGCACTTCGGGGATGGCCCAAGGGACCCAGTACTTC. Residues: CASSTSGMAQGTQYF.

The V call is TRBV28, the J call TRBJ2-7; TRBD2 aligns across 9 bases. From germline, CDR1 is MDHEN and CDR2 SYDVKM. V trimming: 5 bases; J trimming: 3 bases; junction bases outside the gene matches: 17. The CDR3 spans 18 residues. CDR3 nucleotide sequence: TGTGCCAGCAGTACACGCTGGGGTAGCGGGAGTCCCTACTACGAGCAGTACTTC. This encodes CASSTRWGSGSPYYEQYF.

The chain combines TRBV15 with TRBJ2-5; possible D gene TRBD1, 6 bases. V was clipped by 0 bases and J by 4 bases, with 12 bases between them. Looked up from germline, CDR1 is LNHNV and CDR2 is YYDKDF (reference sequence). The CDR3 extends over 15 amino acids. Here the CDR3 reads CATSRDPTGTETQYF. CDR3 DNA: TGTGCCACCAGCAGAGATCCAACAGGGACAGAGACCCAGTACTTC.

Points on this clone: Since a much larger clone is just one base distant, this may be a read error. The chain uses TRBV9 and TRBJ2-1; D is ambiguous. The CDR3 contains 14 residues. The germline V gene encodes CDR1 SGDLS and CDR2 YYNGEE. Written as DNA, the CDR3 is TGTGCCAGCAGTGCAGATCCAGTCTACATTGAGCAGTTCTTC. It yields the protein CASSADPVYIEQFF.